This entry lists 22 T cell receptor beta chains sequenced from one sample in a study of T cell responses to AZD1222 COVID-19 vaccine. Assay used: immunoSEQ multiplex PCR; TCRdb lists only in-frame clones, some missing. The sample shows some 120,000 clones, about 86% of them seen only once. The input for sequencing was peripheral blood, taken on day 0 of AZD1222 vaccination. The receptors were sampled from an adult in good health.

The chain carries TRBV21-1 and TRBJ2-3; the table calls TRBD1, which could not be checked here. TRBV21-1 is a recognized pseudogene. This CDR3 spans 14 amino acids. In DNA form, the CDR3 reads TGTGCCAGCCGGACAGGGGGATTCGCAGATACGCAGTATTTT. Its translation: CASRTGGFADTQYF.

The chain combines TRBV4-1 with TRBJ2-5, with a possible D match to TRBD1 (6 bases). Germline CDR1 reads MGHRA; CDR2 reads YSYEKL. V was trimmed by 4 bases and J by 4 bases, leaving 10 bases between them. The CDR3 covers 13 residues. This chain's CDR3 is CASSLEGGETQYF. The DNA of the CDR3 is TGCGCCAGCAGCCTAGAAGGGGGAGAGACCCAGTACTTC.

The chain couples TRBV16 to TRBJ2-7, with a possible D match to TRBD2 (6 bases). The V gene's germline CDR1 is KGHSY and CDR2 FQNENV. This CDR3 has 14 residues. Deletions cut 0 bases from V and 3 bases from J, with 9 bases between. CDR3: CASSQSSGGYEQYF. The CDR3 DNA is TGTGCCAGCAGCCAATCATCCGGGGGCTACGAGCAGTACTTC.

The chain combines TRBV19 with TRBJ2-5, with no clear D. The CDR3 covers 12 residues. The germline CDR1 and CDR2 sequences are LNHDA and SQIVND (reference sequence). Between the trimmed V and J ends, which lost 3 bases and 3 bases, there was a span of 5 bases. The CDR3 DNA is TGTGCCAGTAGTATTGATAAAGAGACCCAGTACTTC. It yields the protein CASSIDKETQYF.

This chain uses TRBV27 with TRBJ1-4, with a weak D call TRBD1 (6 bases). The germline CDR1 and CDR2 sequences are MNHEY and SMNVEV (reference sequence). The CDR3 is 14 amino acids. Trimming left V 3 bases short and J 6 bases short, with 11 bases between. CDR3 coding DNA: TGTGCCAGCAGTTTGTCGGGGGGCTATGAAAAACTGTTTTTT. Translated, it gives CASSLSGGYEKLFF.

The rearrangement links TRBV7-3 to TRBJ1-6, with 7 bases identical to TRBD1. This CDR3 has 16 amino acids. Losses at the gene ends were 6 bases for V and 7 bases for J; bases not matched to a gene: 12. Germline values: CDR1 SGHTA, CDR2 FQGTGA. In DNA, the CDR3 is TGTGCCAGCAGTCGTTACTACAGGGGAGGAAATTCACCCCTCCACTTT. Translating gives CASSRYYRGGNSPLHF.

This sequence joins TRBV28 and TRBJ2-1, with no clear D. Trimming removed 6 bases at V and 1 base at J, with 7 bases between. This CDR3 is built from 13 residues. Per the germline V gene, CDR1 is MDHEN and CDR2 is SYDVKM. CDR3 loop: CASRRWSYNEQFF. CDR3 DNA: TGTGCCAGCAGGCGTTGGTCCTACAATGAGCAGTTCTTC.

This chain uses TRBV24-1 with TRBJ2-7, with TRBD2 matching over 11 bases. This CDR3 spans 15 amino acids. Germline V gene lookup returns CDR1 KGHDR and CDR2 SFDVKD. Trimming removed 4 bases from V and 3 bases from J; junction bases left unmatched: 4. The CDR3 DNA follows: TGTGCCACCAGTGACTTAGCGGGAGGGGTCTACGAGCAGTACTTC. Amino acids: CATSDLAGGVYEQYF.

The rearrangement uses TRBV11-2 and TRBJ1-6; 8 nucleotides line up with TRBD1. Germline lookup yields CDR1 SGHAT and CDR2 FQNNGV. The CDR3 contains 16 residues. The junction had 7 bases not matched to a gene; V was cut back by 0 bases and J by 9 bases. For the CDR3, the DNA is TGTGCCAGCAGCTTAGATCCCACAGGGGGAGGTTCACCCCTCCACTTT. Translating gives CASSLDPTGGGSPLHF. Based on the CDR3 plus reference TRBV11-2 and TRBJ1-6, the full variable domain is EAGVAQSPRYKIIEKRQSVAFWCNPISGHATLYWYQQILGQGPKLLIQFQNNGVVDDSQLPKDRFSAERLKGVDSTLKIQPAKLEDSAVYLCASSLDPTGGGSPLHFGNGTRLTVT.

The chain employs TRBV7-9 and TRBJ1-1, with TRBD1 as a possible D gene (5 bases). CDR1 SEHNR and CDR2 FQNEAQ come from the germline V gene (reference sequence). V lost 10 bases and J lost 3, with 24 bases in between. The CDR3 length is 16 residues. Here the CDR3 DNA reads TGTGCCATCCTTACTGGGGTCCAGGGCCGGCACACTGAAGCTTTCTTT. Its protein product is CAILTGVQGRHTEAFF.

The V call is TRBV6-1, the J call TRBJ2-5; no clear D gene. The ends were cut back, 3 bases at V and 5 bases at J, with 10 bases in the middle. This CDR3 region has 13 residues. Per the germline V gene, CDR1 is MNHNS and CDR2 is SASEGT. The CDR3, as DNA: TGTGCCAGCAGTGATCCCAATCGGGAGACCCAGTACTTC. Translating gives CASSDPNRETQYF.

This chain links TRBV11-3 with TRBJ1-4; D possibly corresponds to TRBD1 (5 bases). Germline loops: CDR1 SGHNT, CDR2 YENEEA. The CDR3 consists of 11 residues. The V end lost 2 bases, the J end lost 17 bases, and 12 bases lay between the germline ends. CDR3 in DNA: TGTGCCAGCAGCTTAAACAGGACAACATTTTTT. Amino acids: CASSLNRTTFF.

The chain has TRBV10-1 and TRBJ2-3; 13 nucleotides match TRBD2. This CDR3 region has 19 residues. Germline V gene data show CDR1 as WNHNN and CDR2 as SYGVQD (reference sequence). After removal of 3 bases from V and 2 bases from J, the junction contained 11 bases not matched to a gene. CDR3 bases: TGCGCCAGCAGTGAATGGACTAGCGGGGGTGACTTAAACACAGATACGCAGTATTTT. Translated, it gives CASSEWTSGGDLNTDTQYF.

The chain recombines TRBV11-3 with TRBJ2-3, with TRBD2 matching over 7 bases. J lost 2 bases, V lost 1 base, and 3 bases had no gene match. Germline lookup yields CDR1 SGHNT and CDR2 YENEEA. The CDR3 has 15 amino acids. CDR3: CASSLGTSVTDTQYF. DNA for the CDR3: TGTGCCAGCAGCTTAGGAACTAGCGTCACAGATACGCAGTATTTT.

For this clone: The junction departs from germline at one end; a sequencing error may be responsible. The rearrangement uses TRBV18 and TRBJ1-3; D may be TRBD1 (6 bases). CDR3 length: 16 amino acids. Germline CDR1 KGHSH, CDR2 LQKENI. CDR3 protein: CASSPQGPVGGNTIYF. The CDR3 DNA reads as TGTGCCAGCTCGCCACAGGGTCCGGTCGGGGGAAACACCATATATTTT.

In DNA, the CDR3 is TGCGCCAGCAGTGAGTCCGGGATGGGGATTGCGGAGCAGTTCTTC. As protein: CASSESGMGIAEQFF. The genes are TRBV10-2 and TRBJ2-1; D is possibly TRBD2 (5 bases). V was trimmed by 0 bases and J by 10 bases, leaving 16 bases between them. The germline V gene encodes CDR1 WSHSY and CDR2 SAAADI. This CDR3 contains 15 residues.

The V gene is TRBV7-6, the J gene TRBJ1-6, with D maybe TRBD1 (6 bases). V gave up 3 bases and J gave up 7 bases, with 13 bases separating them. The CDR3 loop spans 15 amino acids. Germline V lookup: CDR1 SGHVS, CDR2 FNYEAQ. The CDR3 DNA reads TGTGCCAGCAGCTTGGAACAGGGTGGAAATTCACCCCTCCACTTT. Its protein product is CASSLEQGGNSPLHF.

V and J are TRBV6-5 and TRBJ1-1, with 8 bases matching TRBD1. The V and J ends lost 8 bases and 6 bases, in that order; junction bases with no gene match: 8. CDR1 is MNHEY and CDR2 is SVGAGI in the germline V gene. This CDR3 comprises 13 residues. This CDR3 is CASDGQGLAEAFF. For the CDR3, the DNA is TGTGCCAGCGACGGACAGGGTCTGGCTGAAGCTTTCTTT.

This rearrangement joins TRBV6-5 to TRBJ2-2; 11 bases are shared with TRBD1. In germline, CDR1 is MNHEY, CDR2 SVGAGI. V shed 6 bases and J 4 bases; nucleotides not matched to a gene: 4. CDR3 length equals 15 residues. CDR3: CASRSGTGGTGELFF. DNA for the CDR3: TGTGCCAGCAGATCCGGGACAGGGGGCACCGGGGAGCTGTTTTTT.

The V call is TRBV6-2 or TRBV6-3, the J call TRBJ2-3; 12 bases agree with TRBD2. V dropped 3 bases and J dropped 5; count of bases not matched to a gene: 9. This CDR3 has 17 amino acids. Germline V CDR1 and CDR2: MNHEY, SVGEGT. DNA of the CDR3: TGTGCCAGCAGTTATCGGGCTAGCGGGGGGGCCTTAGATACGCAGTATTTT. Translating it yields CASSYRASGGALDTQYF.

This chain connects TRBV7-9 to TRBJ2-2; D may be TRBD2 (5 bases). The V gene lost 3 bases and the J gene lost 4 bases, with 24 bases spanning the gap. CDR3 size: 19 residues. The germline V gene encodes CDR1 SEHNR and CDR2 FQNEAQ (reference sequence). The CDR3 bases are TGTGCCAGCAGCTTTCCGAGGTTTAGCGCAACCAGTGGCACCGGGGAGCTGTTTTTT. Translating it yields CASSFPRFSATSGTGELFF.

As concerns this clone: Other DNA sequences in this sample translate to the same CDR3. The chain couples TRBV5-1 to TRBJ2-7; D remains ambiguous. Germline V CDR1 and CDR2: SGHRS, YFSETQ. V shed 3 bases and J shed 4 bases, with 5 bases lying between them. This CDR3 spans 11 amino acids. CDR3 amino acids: CASSSTYEQYF. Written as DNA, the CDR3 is TGCGCCAGCAGCTCGACGTACGAGCAGTACTTC.